This TCR beta chain was observed in a study of blood T cell repertoires in COVID-19 (TCRdb year 2020). Context from the whole study: Samples covering the acute and convalescent phases of COVID-19 were provided by collaborators in the United States, Italy and Spain. Subjects who had been exposed to COVID-19, were actively infected with it, or had recovered from it provided the deeply sampled blood TCRbeta repertoires that made up the dataset. Where available, HLA class I and class II types were obtained from metadata supplied by the sample provider rather than from assay-based typing. Samples were obtained from the ongoing ImmuneRACE study (first 160 participants) and from over a thousand subjects provided by 6 global collaborators. The repertoires were released in a freely available public database meant as a resource for research on the immune response to SARS-CoV-2. The sample metadata nearly always contained a de-identified subject ID, COVID-19 status, age in years and sex. The prospective study material was composed of cDNA or gDNA derived from T cells, B-cell-depleted T cells, or PBMCs. Study-level results and caveats: The amount of clinical and demographic metadata varied by source and participant and was provided uncurated.

A second Seattle source provided samples from volunteer blood donors who had recovered from COVID-19. The collaborating institutions used their own protocols to collect whole blood in K2EDTA tubes. For TCRbeta analysis, collaborators shipped samples as frozen whole blood, isolated PBMCs, or DNA extracted from either of those sample types. In regard to this clone: Its recognized antigen is unknown. Base qualities are not provided; no much larger clone lies one nucleotide away.

Spanning cysteine to phenylalanine, the CDR3 consists of 17 amino acids. Just CDR3 DNA is preserved here, 51 bases in frame from base 1. Trimming removed 2 bases from V and 4 bases from J, leaving 17 bases between the germline ends. Per the germline V gene, MDHEN is the CDR1 and SYDVKM is the CDR2. TCRbeta CDR3 regions were amplified from genomic DNA by means of the immunoSEQ Assay, a bias-controlled multiplex PCR. The original pipeline was this. The number of nucleated cells in each sample was estimated by amplification of reference gene primers within the assay. Sequence reads were collapsed and filtered to measure the absolute abundance of every unique TCRbeta CDR3 rearrangement. For each sample, productive Simpson clonality was calculated as the square root of Simpson's diversity index across productive rearrangements. The table was pulled from immuneACCESS by TCRdb, which kept in-frame rearrangements only. Such tables lose some clones; where checked, under half of the loss comes from unresolved V genes, and the rest has no known cause. D and trimming come from the DNA, and the V and J calls and clone size come from that table. A total of about 200,000 clones appear in this sample, under 90% of them only once. The biggest ten clones account for around 6% of the sample.

The V and J segments used are TRBV28 and TRBJ2-2; the D segment could be TRBD2, given 6 matching bases. The sample comprised peripheral blood. This clonotype was sampled from a man aged 60 to 75 who had recovered from COVID-19. The bases read TGTGCCAGCAGTTTAGGAGGGGCTAGCGATACCACCGGGGAGCTGTTTTTT. Its protein reads: CASSLGGASDTTGELFF.